Listed below are T cell receptor beta chains from one sample, sequenced in a study of T-cell reconstitution after alpha-beta-depleted transplantation in children. From the PCR reads, TCRdb called clonotypes with MiXCR, one entry per CDR3 protein. The sample contains fewer than 700,000 distinct CDR3 sequences, 23% of which appear only once. The sequencing here drew on PBMCs, mostly from graft donor cells, taken 360 days after TCRalphabeta/CD19-depleted stem cell transplant. The receptors stem from a boy in the first two years of life who had a stem cell transplant for acute myeloid leukemia, so the T cells may come from the graft donor. Each CDR3 is given with its conserved first and last residue. The D gene is left open where the match is weak. Size values are once, few and many counts, or a class for expanded clones, and some rows have none.

>16|NA|NA|TRBV4-2|TRBJ2-1
CASSHLARSSYNEQFF
TGTGCCAGCAGCCACCTTGCGCGGAGCTCCTACAATGAGCAGTTCTTC
>15|TRBD1|few|TRBV12-3/TRBV12-4|TRBJ1-5
CASSETGADDKPQHF
TGTGCCAGCAGCGAGACAGGGGCTGACGATAAGCCCCAGCATTTT
>15|NA|NA|TRBV4-3|TRBJ2-5
CASSQEGDSGETQYF
TGCGCCAGCAGCCAAGAGGGCGATAGCGGCGAGACCCAGTACTTC
>13|NA|few|TRBV20-1|TRBJ1-1
CSARDGRVVEAFF
TGCAGTGCTAGAGATGGCAGGGTGGTGGAAGCTTTCTTT
>14|TRBD1|NA|TRBV6-1|TRBJ2-7
CASKRAGGIHEQYF
TGTGCCAGCAAAAGGGCAGGGGGAATCCACGAGCAGTACTTC
>12|NA|few|TRBV7-9|TRBJ1-5
CASSLLGGPQHF
TGTGCCAGCAGCCTGTTAGGAGGGCCCCAGCATTTT
>15|TRBD2|many|TRBV13|TRBJ2-7
CASSHGTSGNYEQYF
TGTGCCAGCAGCCACGGGACTAGCGGCAACTACGAGCAGTACTTC
>17|TRBD1|few|TRBV28|TRBJ2-6
CASSGQGLTGGANVLTF
TGTGCCAGCAGCGGACAGGGCCTAACTGGAGGGGCCAACGTCCTGACTTTC
>14|NA|few|TRBV7-8|TRBJ2-3
CASSSLREADTQYF
TGTGCCAGCAGCTCCCTTAGAGAGGCAGATACGCAGTATTTT
>16|TRBD1|NA|TRBV11-2|TRBJ2-5
CASSLAQGAVSETQYF
TGTGCCAGCAGCTTAGCGCAGGGGGCCGTATCAGAGACCCAGTACTTC
>15|NA|few|TRBV20-1|TRBJ2-5
CSALPGTLYQETQYF
TGCAGTGCTCTACCCGGGACACTGTACCAAGAGACCCAGTACTTC
>16|TRBD1|NA|TRBV4-3|TRBJ1-1
CASSLDLGTGGTEAFF
TGCGCCAGCAGCCTAGATCTTGGGACAGGGGGCACTGAAGCTTTCTTT
>13|NA|NA|TRBV25-1|TRBJ2-1
CAIQRGDFNEQFF
TGTGCCATCCAGAGGGGGGATTTCAATGAGCAGTTCTTC
>16|TRBD1|few|TRBV29-1|TRBJ2-2
CSVSRPDRGLPGELFF
TGCAGCGTTAGCCGCCCGGACAGGGGGCTACCCGGGGAGCTGTTTTTT
>14|NA|NA|TRBV29-1|TRBJ2-3
CSVRDSLVSKPQYF
TGCAGCGTAAGAGACAGCTTGGTCTCAAAACCGCAGTATTTT
>15|NA|NA|TRBV28|TRBJ2-1
CASSRPGPRMNEQFF
TGTGCCAGCAGTCGACCCGGGCCCCGGATGAATGAGCAGTTCTTC
>18|NA|NA|TRBV23-1|TRBJ2-5
CASSQSLQYRAAQETQYF
TGCGCCAGCAGTCAATCACTTCAGTACAGGGCCGCCCAAGAGACCCAGTACTTC
>16|TRBD1|NA|TRBV20-1|TRBJ1-2
CSARDGWTGNRYGYTF
TGCAGTGCTAGAGATGGATGGACAGGAAATAGATATGGCTACACCTTC
>16|TRBD2|NA|TRBV12-5|TRBJ2-3
CASGLDGLVRSDTQYF
TGTGCTAGTGGTTTGGACGGACTAGTTAGATCAGATACGCAGTATTTT
>15|TRBD2|NA|TRBV20-1|TRBJ2-1
CSAPNLAGDYNEQFF
TGCAGTGCTCCGAATCTAGCGGGGGACTACAATGAGCAGTTCTTC
>17|NA|many|TRBV5-1|TRBJ2-2
CASSPRPRQFNTGELFF
TGCGCCAGCAGCCCGAGGCCCCGGCAGTTCAACACCGGGGAGCTGTTTTTT
>14|NA|many|TRBV5-1|TRBJ2-3
CASSPGGGTDTQYF
TGTGCCAGCAGCCCCGGTGGGGGGACAGATACGCAGTATTTT
>14|NA|NA|TRBV21-1|TRBJ1-1
CASSKGGMNTEAFF
TGTGCCAGCAGCAAAGGAGGCATGAACACTGAAGCTTTCTTT
>17|TRBD2|many|TRBV7-3|TRBJ2-2
CASSSRPGLAGTGELFF
TGTGCCAGCAGCTCGCGACCGGGACTAGCCGGCACCGGGGAGCTGTTTTTT
>15|NA|many|TRBV27|TRBJ2-1
CASRLGGSSYNEQFF
TGTGCCAGCCGACTCGGTGGGAGCTCCTACAATGAGCAGTTCTTC
>14|TRBD2|many|TRBV20-1|TRBJ2-1
CSATYPGTSSTGSF
TGCAGTGCTACTTACCCCGGGACTAGCTCTACCGGATCGTTC
>15|TRBD1|once|TRBV12-3/TRBV12-4|TRBJ2-7
CASTQSPGTGYEQYF
TGTGCCAGCACCCAATCGCCCGGGACAGGCTACGAGCAGTACTTC
>18|TRBD2|NA|TRBV29-1|TRBJ2-1
CSVFPTGTSGGAGNEQFF
TGCAGCGTCTTTCCCACCGGGACTAGCGGGGGGGCGGGCAATGAGCAGTTCTTC
>13|NA|NA|TRBV25-1|TRBJ1-5
CASSEGGAGPQHF
TGTGCCAGCAGTGAAGGCGGGGCTGGGCCCCAGCATTTT
>16|TRBD2|few|TRBV20-1|TRBJ2-3
CSATAIAGAHTDTQYF
TGCAGTGCTACAGCCATAGCGGGGGCTCACACAGATACGCAGTATTTT
>15|TRBD2|NA|TRBV4-3|TRBJ2-1
CASSFGTISYNEQFF
TGCGCCAGCAGCTTCGGGACTATCTCCTACAATGAGCAGTTCTTC
>12|NA|many|TRBV6-2/TRBV6-3|TRBJ2-7
CASSPRHLSQYF
TGTGCCAGCAGCCCTCGACACCTATCGCAGTACTTC
>17|NA|many|TRBV5-5|TRBJ1-1
CASSSPSVAGPHTEAFF
TGTGCCAGCAGCTCGCCTAGCGTGGCAGGGCCCCACACTGAAGCTTTCTTT
>14|NA|NA|TRBV20-1|TRBJ1-1
CSAYKQVMNTEAFF
TGCAGTGCTTACAAACAGGTCATGAACACTGAAGCTTTCTTT
>15|TRBD2|few|TRBV12-3/TRBV12-4|TRBJ2-3
CASSRSGGAADTQYF
TGTGCCAGCAGTCGTAGCGGGGGGGCAGCAGATACGCAGTATTTT
>14|NA|many|TRBV29-1|TRBJ2-1
CSVRKRFPSNEQFF
TGCAGCGTAAGAAAGCGGTTTCCCAGCAATGAGCAGTTCTTC